This T cell receptor beta chain comes out of a study of cytomegalovirus exposure and HLA in healthy donors. Study-wide results and caveats: The TCR clusters that emerged in the first cohort tended, a later analysis found, to co-occur in the 120 or so validation repertoires.

TCRdb's table, derived via immunoSEQ multiplex PCR, lists solely in-frame clones and lacks some. Among about 160,000 clones listed, about 90% were seen once. There are 16 residues in the CDR3. Per the germline V gene, CDR1 is SGHVS and CDR2 is FQNEAQ. The V end was cut by 2 bases, the J end by 5 bases, with 15 bases between. On this clone itself: Its antigen is unidentified.

The chain carries TRBV7-8 and TRBJ1-4; D remains ambiguous. Source material: PBMCs. The receptor was isolated from a woman between 25 and 40 years old in good health and CMV-seronegative. Written as DNA, the CDR3 is TGTGCCAGCAGCTTAACTGTGAGCGGGGTGAATGAAAAACTGTTTTTT. It translates to CASSLTVSGVNEKLFF.